This TCR beta chain was observed in a study of OX40 agonist ivuxolimab in advanced cancers. As to this clone: Its antigen is not identified.

Only in-frame clones appear in the TCRdb table, and some are missing; sequencing was by immunoSEQ multiplex PCR. The sample records 72,000 or so clones, 65% to 85% being singletons. The CDR3 runs 15 residues. V lost 2 bases, J lost 4 bases, and 15 bases lay in between. CDR1 and CDR2 from the germline V gene are SGHRS and YFSETQ. Findings of the study overall: The average count of expanded clones was higher among CD8+ T cells than among CD4+.

V usage is TRBV5-1 and J usage is TRBJ1-1; perhaps TRBD1 as D (6 bases). Material: CD4+ or CD8+ T cells sorted from blood, obtained in a trial of the OX40 agonist ivuxolimab. This clonotype was sampled from an adult with an advanced solid tumor such as melanoma, head and neck, liver or kidney cancer. The CDR3 nucleotides read TGCGCCAGCAGCTTTACGGTGGGGGCGGGCACTGAAGCTTTCTTT. The encoded protein is CASSFTVGAGTEAFF. The full variable domain, with the rest looked up from reference TRBV5-1 and TRBJ1-1, is KAGVTQTPRYLIKTRGQQVTLSCSPISGHRSVSWYQQTPGQGLQFLFEYFSETQRNKGNFPGRFSGRQFSNSRSEMNVSTLELGDSALYLCASSFTVGAGTEAFFGQGTRLTVV.